The 29 T cell receptor beta chains given below trace back to one sample, sequenced in a study of T cells in Graves' hyperthyroidism and ophthalmopathy (dated by TCRdb to 2018 to 2020). The protocol used for the library was multiplex PCR. Sequenced using an Illumina HiSeq 2000. Amplification of TCR beta CDR3 regions was carried out from RNA transcripts. A first-round RT-PCR of the TCR CDR3 used the HTBI primer set with the Qiagen OneStep RT-PCR kit. In-frame beta chains were kept once TCRdb had trimmed the public reads at Q25 with fastp and called clones with MiXCR. Every distinct CDR3 protein forms one entry, paired with its most common genes and DNA. This sample lists 350,000 or so distinct CDR3 sequences; around 23% were detected once. The ten largest clones represent about 50% of the sample. Sequenced: blood. The receptors were sampled from a woman in her forties or fifties with Graves' hyperthyroidism.

This clonotype was recorded many times. The rearrangement links TRBV9 to TRBJ1-1, with D unresolved. V was pared by 7 bases and J by 5 bases, with 21 bases between. CDR1 is SGDLS and CDR2 is YYNGEE in the germline V gene. The CDR3 totals 15 residues. CDR3 bases: TGTGCCAGCTCCCCAGTGAGCAGCACCCTTACTGAAGCTTTCTTT. Translated, it gives CASSPVSSTLTEAFF.

The chain couples TRBV6-1 to TRBJ2-2, with 7 nucleotides matching TRBD2. Germline CDR1 and CDR2: MNHNS and SASEGT. J lost 3 bases, V lost 6 bases, and 10 bases had no gene match. The CDR3 has 16 residues. The CDR3 is CASSSRAGPDTGELFF. The CDR3 DNA is TGTGCCAGCAGCTCCAGAGCGGGACCTGACACCGGGGAGCTGTTTTTT.

Details on this clonotype: A much bigger clone sits one base away, suggesting this may be a read error. The V and J genes are TRBV6-1 and TRBJ1-2; D perhaps matches TRBD1 (6 bases). Deletions cut 7 bases from V and 1 base from J, with 16 bases between. Germline assignment: CDR1 MNHNS and CDR2 SASEGT. This CDR3 region has 15 residues. CDR3 sequence (DNA): TGTGCCAGCAATGTTCTCATGGACAGTAACTATGGCTACACCTTC. It is translated as CASNVLMDSNYGYTF.

This chain links TRBV12-3 or TRBV12-4 with TRBJ2-7, with TRBD1 matching 11 bases. This CDR3 contains 22 residues. V lost 5 bases, J lost 7 bases, and 31 bases stayed unmatched. This CDR3 is CASSPRLTDRGLSGDGEGEQYF. The CDR3, as DNA: TGTGCCAGCAGTCCTAGGTTAACGGACAGGGGGCTATCAGGGGACGGGGAGGGGGAGCAGTACTTC.

This clonotype has a count of ten or more. This chain joins TRBV3-1 and TRBJ2-7; tentatively, D is TRBD2 (6 bases). Germline CDR1 is LGHDT and CDR2 is YNNKEL (reference sequence). The CDR3 has 15 amino acids. With 1 base removed from V and 6 bases from J, the gap between germline ends came to 16 bases. CDR3 sequence reads: CASSQGRLDRSEQYF. The CDR3 DNA reads TGTGCCAGCAGCCAAGGAAGACTAGATCGGAGCGAGCAGTACTTC.

As regards this clonotype: A much larger clone differs from this one at a single base, so this may be a read error. The V gene is TRBV20-1, the J gene TRBJ2-3; 8 nucleotides align to TRBD2. The CDR3 covers 12 residues. From germline, CDR1 is DFQATT and CDR2 SNEGSKA (reference sequence). As DNA, the CDR3 is TGCTCCTCGACTAGCGTCACAGATACGCAGTATTTT. Amino acid sequence: CSSTSVTDTQYF.

At least ten counts were recorded for this clonotype. V is TRBV27 and J is TRBJ2-5; 7 positions agree with TRBD1. CDR1 is MNHEY, CDR2 SMNVEV, per germline (reference sequence). The CDR3 is made up of 17 amino acids. The V gene end was trimmed by 2 bases and the J gene end by 0 bases; junction bases not matched to a gene: 9. The DNA for the CDR3 is TGTGCCAGCAGTTTAACAGGGGCAGGATCGTACCAAGAGACCCAGTACTTC. Protein product: CASSLTGAGSYQETQYF.

The gene calls are TRBV12-3 or TRBV12-4 and TRBJ2-7; TRBD1 matches at 8 bases. The CDR3 totals 13 residues. J was trimmed by 6 bases and V by 6 bases; bases with no gene match: 7. CDR3 bases: TGTGCCAGCAGATCCTCGGGACAGGCCGAGCAGTACTTC. It encodes CASRSSGQAEQYF.

The chain combines TRBV3-1 with TRBJ2-2; D might be TRBD2 (6 bases). The germline gives CDR1 LGHDT, CDR2 YNNKEL (reference sequence). The CDR3 extends over 17 amino acids. The V and J ends lost 6 bases and 2 bases respectively, with 19 bases between them. The CDR3 sequence: CASRIRGDSGNTGELFF. CDR3 DNA: TGTGCCAGCAGGATACGAGGGGACTCCGGAAACACCGGGGAGCTGTTTTTT.

This clonotype has ten or more counts. This chain connects TRBV18 to TRBJ2-3; D unresolved. V was clipped by 2 bases and J by 0 bases, with 9 bases between them. Per germline, CDR1 KGHSH and CDR2 LQKENI. This CDR3 has 15 residues. Here the CDR3 DNA reads TGTGCCAGCTCACCAAGGGCACAGAGCACAGATACGCAGTATTTT. It specifies CASSPRAQSTDTQYF.

The V gene is TRBV10-3, the J gene TRBJ2-5, with D perhaps matching TRBD1 (6 bases). Germline CDR1 ENHRY, CDR2 SYGVKD. Trimming took 8 bases from V and 5 from J, leaving 12 bases between them. The CDR3 is 12 residues long. CDR3 protein: CAISGQKETQYF. DNA for the CDR3: TGTGCCATCTCCGGACAGAAGGAGACCCAGTACTTC.

With respect to this clonotype: A single base separates this from a much larger clone, so it may be a read error. This sequence joins TRBV7-3 and TRBJ2-1, with 10 bases identical to TRBD2. The germline V gene encodes CDR1 SGHTA and CDR2 FQGTGA. The V gene end was trimmed by 5 bases and the J gene end by 4 bases; junction bases not matched to a gene: 2. This CDR3 is 14 amino acids long. This CDR3 reads CASSKAGGYNEQFF. DNA for the CDR3: TGTGCCAGCAGCAAAGCGGGAGGGTACAATGAGCAGTTCTTC.

There are many counts of this clonotype. The chain combines TRBV12-3 or TRBV12-4 with TRBJ1-4, with 10 positions matching TRBD1. CDR3 length: 14 amino acids. V lost 5 bases and J lost 5; bases outside the gene matches: 2. DNA of the CDR3: TGTGCCAGCAGTCGGACAGGGGGAAATGAAAAACTGTTTTTT. This codes for CASSRTGGNEKLFF.

This clonotype turned up a few times. The V gene is TRBV27, the J gene TRBJ2-7, with TRBD2 matching over 10 bases. Germline values: CDR1 MNHEY, CDR2 SMNVEV (reference sequence). This CDR3 is built from 15 residues. After removal of 7 bases from V and 3 bases from J, the junction contained 9 bases not matched to a gene. CDR3 in amino acids: CASKSTSSGSYEQYF. The DNA for the CDR3 is TGTGCCAGCAAGAGCACGTCTAGCGGGAGCTACGAGCAGTACTTC.

Many counts were recorded for this clonotype. The chain is built from TRBV5-1 and TRBJ2-7; D is ambiguous. The V gene lost 1 base and the J gene lost 5 bases, with 10 bases spanning the gap. The CDR3 is 13 residues long. Germline assignment: CDR1 SGHRS and CDR2 YFSETQ. The CDR3 DNA sequence: TGCGCCAGCAGCTTGACGTACTCGAACGAGCAGTACTTC. It encodes CASSLTYSNEQYF.

This clonotype was counted a few times. This sequence joins TRBV6-1 and TRBJ2-6; unclear D gene. The CDR3 loop spans 16 amino acids. Deletions cut 4 bases from V and 4 bases from J, with 14 bases between. Germline V CDR1 and CDR2: MNHNS, SASEGT. The CDR3 loop is CASSADRTLGANVLTF. For the CDR3, the DNA is TGTGCCAGCAGTGCAGACCGGACCCTCGGGGCCAACGTCCTGACTTTC.

Comments on this clonotype: Compared with germline, one end of the junction differs, possibly owing to a read error. This rearrangement joins TRBV5-5 to TRBJ1-1; TRBD1 matches at 9 bases. Germline lookup yields CDR1 SGHKS and CDR2 YYEKEE (reference sequence). The CDR3 runs to 16 residues. The chain's CDR3 is CASSSGQGGRNTEAFF. The CDR3 region has the DNA TGCGCCAGCAGCTCGGGACAGGGCGGGCGGAACACTGAAGCTTTCTTT.

This clonotype was recorded many times. V and J are TRBV20-1 and TRBJ2-1, with 10 nucleotides matching TRBD2. Germline V gene sequence: CDR1 DFQATT, CDR2 SNEGSKA (reference sequence). J was trimmed by 6 bases and V by 5 bases; bases with no gene match: 10. The CDR3 has 15 amino acids. CDR3 loop: CSALTGTSVFNEQFF. The DNA for the CDR3 is TGCAGTGCTCTCACCGGGACTAGCGTCTTCAATGAGCAGTTCTTC.

About this clonotype itself: Just one base apart from a much larger clone, this may be a read error. The chain is built from TRBV7-2 and TRBJ1-1; D uncertain. Per the germline V gene, CDR1 is SGHTA and CDR2 is FQGNSA. The CDR3 consists of 17 residues. CDR3 coding DNA: TGTGCCGGCAGCTTAGATGGCAGACTATACCTGAACACTGAAGCTTTCTTT. Translating gives CAGSLDGRLYLNTEAFF.

This clonotype was found a few times. The V call is TRBV6-4, the J call TRBJ2-1; TRBD2 matches 9 bases. CDR1 is MRHNA and CDR2 is SNTAGT in the germline V gene. The V segment lost 5 bases and the J segment 0 bases; nucleotides outside the gene matches: 8. The CDR3 totals 17 residues. The CDR3 protein is CASSILAGTRSYNEQFF. The CDR3 region has the DNA TGTGCCAGCAGTATCCTAGCGGGAACCCGCTCCTACAATGAGCAGTTCTTC.

Note on this clonotype: This may arise from a read error, as a much more abundant clone is one base away. J is TRBJ2-7 and V is TRBV5-1; TRBD2 agrees at 7 bases. CDR3 length: 14 residues. Trimming at V came to 3 bases and at J to 5 bases, leaving 8 bases not matched to a gene. Germline V lookup: CDR1 SGHRS, CDR2 YFSETQ. The CDR3 reads CASSSVGGIDEQYF. The CDR3 nucleotides are TGCGCCAGCAGCTCGGTGGGAGGGATCGACGAGCAGTACTTC.

At least ten counts were recorded for this clonotype. CDR3 sequence reads: CASSEARGTSASYEQYF. The CDR3 bases are TGTGCCAGCAGTGAAGCGCGGGGGACTAGCGCCTCCTACGAGCAGTACTTC. V is TRBV6-1 and J is TRBJ2-7; 10 nucleotides line up with TRBD2. CDR1 is MNHNS and CDR2 is SASEGT in the germline V gene. V was pared by 0 bases and J by 0 bases, with 5 bases of the junction left unmatched. This CDR3 is 17 amino acids long.

The table lists this clonotype with many counts. V usage is TRBV7-9 and J usage is TRBJ1-2; the D gene is possibly TRBD1 (6 bases). Germline-derived CDR1 and CDR2 are SEHNR and FQNEAQ (reference sequence). The CDR3 has 13 amino acids. V shed 5 bases and J shed 4 bases, with 11 bases lying between them. The CDR3 loop is CASSLQGGYGYTF. The CDR3 DNA sequence: TGTGCCAGCAGCCTACAGGGCGGCTATGGCTACACCTTC.

In this sample, this clonotype turned up a few times. CDR3 amino acids: CASSPTGTGSLGSYNEQFF. The CDR3 DNA reads TGTGCCAGCAGCCCGACCGGGACAGGGAGTTTAGGGTCCTACAATGAGCAGTTCTTC. V gene TRBV7-8 combines with J gene TRBJ2-1; 9 bases are a match to TRBD1. Germline V gives CDR1 SGHVS, CDR2 FQNEAQ. J was trimmed by 1 base and V by 5 bases; bases with no gene match: 15. This CDR3 has 19 residues.

This clonotype was recorded at least ten times. V and J are TRBV5-6 and TRBJ1-4, with 9 positions matching TRBD1. Germline lookup yields CDR1 SGHDT and CDR2 YYEEEE. V trimming: 2 bases; J trimming: 7 bases; junction bases outside the gene matches: 6. The CDR3 has 15 amino acids. The CDR3 protein is CASSLTGTGREKLFF. For the CDR3, the DNA is TGTGCCAGCAGCTTAACCGGGACAGGGCGTGAAAAACTGTTTTTT.

This clonotype has a count of ten or more. The chain links TRBV7-2 to TRBJ2-7, with 9 bases aligning to TRBD1. Germline values: CDR1 SGHTA, CDR2 FQGNSA. This CDR3 comprises 13 residues. V was pared by 3 bases and J by 5 bases, with 2 bases of the junction left unmatched. The CDR3 protein is CASSFRQGDEQYF. CDR3 sequence (DNA): TGTGCCAGCAGCTTCCGACAGGGGGACGAGCAGTACTTC.

The chain joins TRBV6-5 to TRBJ2-2; tentative D call: TRBD2 (6 bases). The CDR3 covers 15 residues. V was pared by 2 bases and J by 7 bases, with 14 bases between. Germline loops: CDR1 MNHEY, CDR2 SVGAGI. In DNA, the CDR3 is TGTGCCAGCAGTTACGAATATCGGGGGAACGGGGAGCTGTTTTTT. The encoded protein is CASSYEYRGNGELFF.

At least ten counts were recorded for this clonotype. V is TRBV14 and J is TRBJ2-3; TRBD2 agrees at 13 bases. Losses at the gene ends were 4 bases for V and 5 bases for J; bases not matched to a gene: 6. The germline CDR1 and CDR2 sequences are SGHDN and FVKESK. This CDR3 is 16 amino acids long. CDR3 nucleotide sequence: TGTGCCAGCAGCCGACTAGCGGGAGGCCCAATAGATACGCAGTATTTT. As protein: CASSRLAGGPIDTQYF.

This clonotype was counted ten times or more. The chain recombines TRBV5-1 with TRBJ2-2; either TRBD1 or TRBD2 may supply D (5 bases each). This CDR3 has 13 residues. Germline V CDR1 and CDR2: SGHRS, YFSETQ. Trimming shortened V by 7 bases and J by 1 base, and 8 bases separated the two germline ends. CDR3 DNA: TGCGCCAGCGGGGGTCTGAACACCGGGGAGCTGTTTTTT. Its translation: CASGGLNTGELFF.